This T cell receptor beta chain was identified in a study of T cells after yellow fever vaccination. Study results and limitations: A small proportion of clonotypes was detected in both the CD4 and CD8 compartments.

This CDR3 contains 14 residues. Germline V gene sequence: CDR1 SGHVS, CDR2 FNYEAQ. With V trimmed by 5 bases and J by 6 bases, 3 bases remained unmatched. The 5'RACE template-switching step produced TCR cDNA and added a universal primer site and UMIs. TCRdb ran MiXCR on the 5' RACE reads and lists one entry per CDR3 protein. The sample has hundreds of thousands of distinct CDR3 sequences; about 3.5% are singletons. This clonotype showed up many times. Its antigen is undetermined. The chain recombines TRBV7-6 with TRBJ2-3; 12 bases match TRBD2. Here the sequenced sample was PBMCs, taken on the day of the yellow fever booster vaccination. The TCR originated in a man younger than 30 who received the YFV17D yellow fever vaccine. The CDR3 loop reads CASSRGTSGDTQYF. CDR3 sequence (DNA): TGTGCCAGCAGCCGCGGGACTAGCGGGGATACGCAGTATTTT.